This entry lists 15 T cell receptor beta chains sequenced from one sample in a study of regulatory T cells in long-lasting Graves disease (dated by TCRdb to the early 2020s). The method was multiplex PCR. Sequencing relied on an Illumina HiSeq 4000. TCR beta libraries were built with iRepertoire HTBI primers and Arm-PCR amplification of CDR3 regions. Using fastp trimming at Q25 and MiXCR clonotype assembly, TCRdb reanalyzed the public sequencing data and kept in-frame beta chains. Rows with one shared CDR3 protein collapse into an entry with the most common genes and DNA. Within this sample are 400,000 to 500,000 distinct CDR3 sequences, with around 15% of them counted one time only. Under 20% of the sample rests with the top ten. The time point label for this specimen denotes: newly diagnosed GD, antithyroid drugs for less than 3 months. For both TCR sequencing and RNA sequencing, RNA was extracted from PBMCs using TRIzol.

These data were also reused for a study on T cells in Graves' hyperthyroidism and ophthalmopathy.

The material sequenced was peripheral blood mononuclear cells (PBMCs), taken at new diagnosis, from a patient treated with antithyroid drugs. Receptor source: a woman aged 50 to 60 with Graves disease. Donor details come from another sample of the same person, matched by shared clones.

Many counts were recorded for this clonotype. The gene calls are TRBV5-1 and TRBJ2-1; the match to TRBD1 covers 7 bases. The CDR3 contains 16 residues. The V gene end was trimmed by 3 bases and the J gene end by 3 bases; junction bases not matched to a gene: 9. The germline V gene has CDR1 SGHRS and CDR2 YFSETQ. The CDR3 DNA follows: TGCGCCAGCAGCTACGAGGGACAGTTCTTCTACAATGAGCAGTTCTTC. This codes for CASSYEGQFFYNEQFF.

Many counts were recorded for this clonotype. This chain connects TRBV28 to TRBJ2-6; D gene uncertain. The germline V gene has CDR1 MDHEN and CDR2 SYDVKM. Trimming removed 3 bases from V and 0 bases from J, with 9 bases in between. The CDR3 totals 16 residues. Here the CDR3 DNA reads TGTGCCAGCAGTTTGAGGCAGCCCTCTGGGGCCAACGTCCTGACTTTC. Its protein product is CASSLRQPSGANVLTF.

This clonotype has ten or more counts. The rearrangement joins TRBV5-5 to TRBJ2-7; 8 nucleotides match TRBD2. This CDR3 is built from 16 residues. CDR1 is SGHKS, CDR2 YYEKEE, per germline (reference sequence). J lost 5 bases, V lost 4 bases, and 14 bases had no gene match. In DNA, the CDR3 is TGTGCCAGCAGCGCCGTACTAGCAACGGGGGGGAACGAGCAGTACTTC. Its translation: CASSAVLATGGNEQYF.

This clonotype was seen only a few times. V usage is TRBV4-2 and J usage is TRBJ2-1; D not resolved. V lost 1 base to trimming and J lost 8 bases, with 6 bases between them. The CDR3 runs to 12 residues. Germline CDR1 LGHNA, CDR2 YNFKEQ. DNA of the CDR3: TGTGCCAGCAGCCAAGGTACGGATGAGCAGTTCTTC. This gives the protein CASSQGTDEQFF.

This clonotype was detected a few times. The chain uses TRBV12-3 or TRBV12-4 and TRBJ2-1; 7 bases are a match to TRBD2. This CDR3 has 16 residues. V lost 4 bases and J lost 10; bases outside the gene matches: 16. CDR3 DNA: TGTGCCAGCAGTTGGACTGGGGGGGGAGGGCCTCAGGAGCAGTTCTTC. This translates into CASSWTGGGGPQEQFF.

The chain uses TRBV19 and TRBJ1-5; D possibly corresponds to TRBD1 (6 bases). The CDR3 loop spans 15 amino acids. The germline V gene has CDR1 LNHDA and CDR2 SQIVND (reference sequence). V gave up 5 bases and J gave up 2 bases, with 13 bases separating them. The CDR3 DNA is TGTGCCAGTAGTGAGTCTTCAGGGGGCAATCAGCCCCAGCATTTT. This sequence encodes CASSESSGGNQPQHF.

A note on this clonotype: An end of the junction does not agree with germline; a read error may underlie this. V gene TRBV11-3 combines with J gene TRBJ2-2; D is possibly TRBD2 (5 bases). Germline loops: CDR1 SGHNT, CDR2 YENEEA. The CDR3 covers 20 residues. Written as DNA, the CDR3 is TGTGCCAGCAGCTTAGCTTTCCCCTTTGGTGGGCGGCAGAACACCGGGGAGCTGGTTTTT. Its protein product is CASSLAFPFGGRQNTGELVF.

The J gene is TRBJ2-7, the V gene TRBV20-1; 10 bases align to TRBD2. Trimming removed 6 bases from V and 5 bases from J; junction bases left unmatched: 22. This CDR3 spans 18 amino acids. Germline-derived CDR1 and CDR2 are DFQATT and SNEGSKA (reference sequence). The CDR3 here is CSASGLAILQLRRNEQYF. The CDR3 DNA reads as TGCAGTGCCTCGGGACTAGCGATACTTCAACTAAGGCGCAACGAGCAGTACTTC.

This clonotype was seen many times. The CDR3 spells CASSFPNTENEQFF. CDR3 DNA sequence: TGTGCCAGCAGCTTTCCAAATACAGAGAATGAGCAGTTCTTC. The chain recombines TRBV11-2 with TRBJ2-1, with D uncertain. CDR1 is SGHAT and CDR2 is FQNNGV in the germline V gene. This CDR3 has 14 residues. V shed 3 bases and J shed 7 bases, with 13 bases lying between them.

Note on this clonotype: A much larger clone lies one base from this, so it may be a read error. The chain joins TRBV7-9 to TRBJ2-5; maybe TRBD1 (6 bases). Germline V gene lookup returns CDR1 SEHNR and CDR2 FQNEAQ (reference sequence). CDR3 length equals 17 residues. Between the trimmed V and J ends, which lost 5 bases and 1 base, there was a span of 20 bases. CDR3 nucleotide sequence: TGTGCCAGCAGCGAAGTCCAATGGGGCAGGGGCCAAGAGACCCAGTACTTC. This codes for CASSEVQWGRGQETQYF.

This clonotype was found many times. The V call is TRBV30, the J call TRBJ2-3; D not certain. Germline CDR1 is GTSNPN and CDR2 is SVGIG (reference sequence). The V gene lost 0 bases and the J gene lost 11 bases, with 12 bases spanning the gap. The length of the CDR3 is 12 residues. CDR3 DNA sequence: TGTGCCTGGAGTGTAACCGAAAGGGTGCAGTATTTT. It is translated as CAWSVTERVQYF.

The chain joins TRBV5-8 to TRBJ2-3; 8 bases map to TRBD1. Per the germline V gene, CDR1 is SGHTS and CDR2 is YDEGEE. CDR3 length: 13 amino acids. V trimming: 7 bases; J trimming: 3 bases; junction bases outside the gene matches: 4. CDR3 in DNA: TGTGCCAGCGACAGGGGCGCGACAGATACGCAGTATTTT. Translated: CASDRGATDTQYF.

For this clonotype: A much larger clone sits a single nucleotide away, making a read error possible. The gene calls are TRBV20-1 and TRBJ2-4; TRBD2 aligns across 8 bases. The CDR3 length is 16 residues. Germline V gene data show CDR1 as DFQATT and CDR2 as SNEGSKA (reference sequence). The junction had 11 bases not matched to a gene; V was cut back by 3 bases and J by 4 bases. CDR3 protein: CSASYPNGGEKNIQYF. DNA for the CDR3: TGCAGTGCTAGTTACCCCAACGGGGGGGAGAAAAACATTCAGTACTTC.

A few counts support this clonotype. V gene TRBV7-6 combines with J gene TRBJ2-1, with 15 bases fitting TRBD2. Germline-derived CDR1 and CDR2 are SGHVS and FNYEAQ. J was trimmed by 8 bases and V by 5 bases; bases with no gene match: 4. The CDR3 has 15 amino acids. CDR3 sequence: CASSIRTSGRDEQFF. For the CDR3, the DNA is TGTGCCAGCAGCATAAGGACTAGCGGGAGGGATGAGCAGTTCTTC.

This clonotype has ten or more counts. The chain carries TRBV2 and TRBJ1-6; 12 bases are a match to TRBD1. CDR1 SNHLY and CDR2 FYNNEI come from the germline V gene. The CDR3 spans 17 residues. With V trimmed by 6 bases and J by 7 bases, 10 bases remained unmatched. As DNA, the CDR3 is TGTGCCAGCAGGGACTTTCAGGGACAGGGGGCGAATTCACCCCTCCACTTT. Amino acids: CASRDFQGQGANSPLHF.